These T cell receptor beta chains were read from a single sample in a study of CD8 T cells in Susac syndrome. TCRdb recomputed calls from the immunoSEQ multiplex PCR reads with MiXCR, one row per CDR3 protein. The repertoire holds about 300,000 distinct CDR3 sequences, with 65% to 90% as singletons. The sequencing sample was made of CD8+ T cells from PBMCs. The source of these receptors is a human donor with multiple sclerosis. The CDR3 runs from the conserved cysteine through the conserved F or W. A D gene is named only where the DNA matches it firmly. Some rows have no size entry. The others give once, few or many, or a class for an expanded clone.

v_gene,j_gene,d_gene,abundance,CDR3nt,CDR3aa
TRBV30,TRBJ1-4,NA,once,TGTGCCTGGCGACCCCACGGGAATGAAAAACTGTTTTTT,CAWRPHGNEKLFF
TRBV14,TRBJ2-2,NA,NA,TGTGCCAGCAGCTTTTCCCCGGGACACGGGGGCCCCGGGGAGCTGTTTTTT,CASSFSPGHGGPGELFF
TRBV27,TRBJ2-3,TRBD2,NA,TGTGCCAGCAGTTTGACTAGCGTACCCACAGATACGCAGTATTTT,CASSLTSVPTDTQYF
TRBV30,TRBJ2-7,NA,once,TGTGCCTGGAGCCTTGCCGAGCAGTACTTC,CAWSLAEQYF
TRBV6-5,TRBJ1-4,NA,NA,TGTGCCAGCAGTTACGGGTTGGACAGCAGTAATGAAAAACTGTTTTTT,CASSYGLDSSNEKLFF
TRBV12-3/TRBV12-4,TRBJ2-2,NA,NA,TGTGCCATCCCCAGAGGGGGTATTAACACCGGGGAGCTGTTTTTT,CAIPRGGINTGELFF
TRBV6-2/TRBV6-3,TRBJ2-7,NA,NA,TGTGCCAGCAGTTTCAACACAGGGATCCGAGCCTACGAGCAGTACTTC,CASSFNTGIRAYEQYF
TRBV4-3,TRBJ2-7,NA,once,TGCGCCAGCTGGGGGGAGCCAACCTACGAGCAGTACTTC,CASWGEPTYEQYF
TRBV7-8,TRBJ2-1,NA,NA,TGTGCCAGCAAAGGGGAGATGGGAGTGGATGAGCAGTTCTTC,CASKGEMGVDEQFF
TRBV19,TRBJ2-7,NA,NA,TGTGCCAGTTCATCGGGCCGGCGCGACGAGCAGTACTTC,CASSSGRRDEQYF
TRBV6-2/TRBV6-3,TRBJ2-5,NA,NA,TGTGCCAGCCGCCTCGGAAAGGGGATGGTGGAGACCCAGTACTTC,CASRLGKGMVETQYF
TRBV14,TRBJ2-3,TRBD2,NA,TGTGCCAGCAGCCAAGTCCCTAGCGGAGTCACAGATACGCAGTATTTT,CASSQVPSGVTDTQYF
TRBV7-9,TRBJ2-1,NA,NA,TGTGCCAGCAGCTTTGTGGGCCCTAATGAGCAGTTCTTC,CASSFVGPNEQFF
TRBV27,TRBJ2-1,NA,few,TGTGCCAGCAGTTCGGGAACTTCCTACAATGAGCAGTTCTTC,CASSSGTSYNEQFF
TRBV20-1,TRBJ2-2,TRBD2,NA,TGCAGTGCCACAAGCGGGATCAAAGGCGGGGAGCTGTTTTTT,CSATSGIKGGELFF
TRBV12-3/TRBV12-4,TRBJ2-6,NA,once,TGTGCCAGCAGTTTAGGCAGGGTGGGAGATGGGGCCAACGTCCTGACTTTC,CASSLGRVGDGANVLTF
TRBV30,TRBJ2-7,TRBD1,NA,TGTGCCTGGAGCCTGGGACAGATTTCCTACGAGCAGTACTTC,CAWSLGQISYEQYF
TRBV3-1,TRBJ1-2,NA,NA,TGTGCCAGCAGCCAAGTGTTCGACAGTTCAGACTCTAACTATGGCTACACCTTC,CASSQVFDSSDSNYGYTF
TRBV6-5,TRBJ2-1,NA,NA,TGTGCCAGCAGGCCGCTGGCGGGCAACAATGAGCAGTTCTTC,CASRPLAGNNEQFF
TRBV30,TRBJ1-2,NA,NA,TGTGCCTGGAACCGGGCGTCCGAGGGCTACACCTTC,CAWNRASEGYTF
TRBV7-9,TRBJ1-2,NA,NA,TGTGCCAGCAGCTTCTCTGACACAGGGTTCGAGGAGGGCTACACCTTC,CASSFSDTGFEEGYTF
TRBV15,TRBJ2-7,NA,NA,TGTGCCACCAGCCGCGACAGTGAGCTCGGATACGAGCAGTACTTC,CATSRDSELGYEQYF
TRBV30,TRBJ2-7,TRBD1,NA,TGTGCCTCGGACAGGGACTACGAGCAGTACTTC,CASDRDYEQYF
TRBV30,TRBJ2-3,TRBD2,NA,TGTGCCTGGAGTGTACTTGCGGGAGAAGATACGCAGTATTTT,CAWSVLAGEDTQYF
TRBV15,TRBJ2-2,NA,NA,TGTGCCACCAGCAACGACGCGAACACCGGGGAGCTGTTTTTT,CATSNDANTGELFF
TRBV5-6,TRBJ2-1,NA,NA,TGTGCCAGCAGTCAGAGGGGAGGCGACCCCACCTACAATGAGCAGTTCTTC,CASSQRGGDPTYNEQFF
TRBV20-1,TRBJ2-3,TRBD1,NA,TGCAGTGCTAGAGATCGTGGGACAGGGGCGACAGATACGCAGTATTTT,CSARDRGTGATDTQYF
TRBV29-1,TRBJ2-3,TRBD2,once,TGCAGCGTTGAGGGGACTAGCGGGAGCACAGATACGCAGTATTTT,CSVEGTSGSTDTQYF
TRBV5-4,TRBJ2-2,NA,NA,TGTGCCAGCAGCCAATCACAGGGATACACCGGGGAGCTGTTTTTT,CASSQSQGYTGELFF
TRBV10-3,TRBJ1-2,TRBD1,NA,TGTGCCATCAGCGACGGGAGACAGGGGGTAAACTATGGCTACACCTTC,CAISDGRQGVNYGYTF
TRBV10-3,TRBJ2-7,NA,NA,TGTGCCATCAGTTACGGGACTGATCCCTCCTACGAGCAGTACTTC,CAISYGTDPSYEQYF
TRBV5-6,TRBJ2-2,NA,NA,TGTGCCAGCAGCTTATCCCTAGCGAGCACCGGGGAGCTGTTTTTT,CASSLSLASTGELFF
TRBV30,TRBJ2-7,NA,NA,TGTGCCTGGAGTGTATGGGCAGGGGGGATTGAGCAGTACTTC,CAWSVWAGGIEQYF
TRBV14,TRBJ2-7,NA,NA,TGTGCCAGCAGCCAAGGGACTCGCCCTTCCTACGAGCAGTACTTC,CASSQGTRPSYEQYF
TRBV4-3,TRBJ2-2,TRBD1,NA,TGCGCCAGCAGCCAAGAATTGGGGACAGGGGGGGAGCTGTTTTTT,CASSQELGTGGELFF
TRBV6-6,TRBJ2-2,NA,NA,TGTGCCAGCAGTTACCCGGGGCGCCACACCGGGGAGCTGTTTTTT,CASSYPGRHTGELFF
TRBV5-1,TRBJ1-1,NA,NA,TGCGCCAGCAGCTTCGGGCAGGCCCTGAACACTGAAGCTTTCTTT,CASSFGQALNTEAFF
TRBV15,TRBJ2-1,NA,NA,TGTGCCACCAGCGAGGACGCCGCCCGGGAGCAGTTCTTC,CATSEDAAREQFF
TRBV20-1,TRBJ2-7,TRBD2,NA,TGCAGTGCTAGGTTCCCGGGAGGGCCGCCCGAGCAGTACTTC,CSARFPGGPPEQYF
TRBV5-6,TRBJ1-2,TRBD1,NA,TGTGCCAGCAGCTTGGCCTGGCAGGGGGCGAATATAGGCTACACCTTC,CASSLAWQGANIGYTF
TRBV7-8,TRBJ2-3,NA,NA,TGTGCCAGCAGCTTCGGCGGGTGGGATACGCAGTATTTT,CASSFGGWDTQYF
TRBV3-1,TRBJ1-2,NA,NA,TGTGCCAGCAGCAATACAGGAAATTATGGCTACACCTTC,CASSNTGNYGYTF
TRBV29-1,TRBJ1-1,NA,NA,TGCAGCGTTGGGCGGACAAGCATGAACACTGAAGCTTTCTTT,CSVGRTSMNTEAFF
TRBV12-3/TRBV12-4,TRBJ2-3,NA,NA,TGTGCCAGCAGTTTCACGGGGGACCTCCCTAGCACAGATACGCAGTATTTT,CASSFTGDLPSTDTQYF
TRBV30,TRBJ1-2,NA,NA,TGTGCCTGGACCGGAGGTACCCGCGGCGAGGGCTACACCTTC,CAWTGGTRGEGYTF
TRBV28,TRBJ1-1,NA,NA,TGTGCCAGCAGTTTGCTTCCGGGACCCTCGAACACTGAAGCTTTCTTT,CASSLLPGPSNTEAFF
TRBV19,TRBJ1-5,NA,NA,TGTGCCAGTAGTATCGGAGGGGGATATAGCAATCAGCCCCAGCATTTT,CASSIGGGYSNQPQHF